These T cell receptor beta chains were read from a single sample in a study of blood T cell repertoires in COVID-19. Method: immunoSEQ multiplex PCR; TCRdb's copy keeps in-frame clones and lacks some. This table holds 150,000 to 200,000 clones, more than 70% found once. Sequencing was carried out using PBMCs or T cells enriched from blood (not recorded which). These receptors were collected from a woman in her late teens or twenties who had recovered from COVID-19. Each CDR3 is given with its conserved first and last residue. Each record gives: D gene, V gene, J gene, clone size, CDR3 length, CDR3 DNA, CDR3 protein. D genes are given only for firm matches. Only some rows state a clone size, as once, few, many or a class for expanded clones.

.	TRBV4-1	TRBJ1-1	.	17	TGCGCCAGCAGACATATTTTGCGACAGGCAATGAACACTGAAGCTTTCTTT	CASRHILRQAMNTEAFF
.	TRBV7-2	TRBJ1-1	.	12	TGTGCCAGCAGCTTAGGACAACCCGAAGCTTTCTTT	CASSLGQPEAFF
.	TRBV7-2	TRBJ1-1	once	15	TGTGCCAGCAGCTTAGGGCACAGGGTGAACACTGAAGCTTTCTTT	CASSLGHRVNTEAFF
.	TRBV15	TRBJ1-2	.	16	TGTGCCACCAGCGGATCGGGGAGTGGGGAGGGGTATGGCTACACCTTC	CATSGSGSGEGYGYTF
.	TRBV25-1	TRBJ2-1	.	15	TGTGCCAGCAGTCAAGGAGGGAGCTCCTACAATGAGCAGTTCTTC	CASSQGGSSYNEQFF
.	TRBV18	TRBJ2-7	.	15	TGTGCCAGCTCACCAGAGGTAGACGCCACCTACGAGCAGTACTTC	CASSPEVDATYEQYF
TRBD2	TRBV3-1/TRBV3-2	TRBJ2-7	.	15	TGTGCCAGCAGCCAAGGCGGGGGGAAATCCTACGAGCAGTACTTC	CASSQGGGKSYEQYF
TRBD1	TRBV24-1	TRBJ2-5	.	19	TGTGCCACCAGTGATTTGGTAAGAAAAGGGACAGTGTACCAAGAGACCCAGTACTTC	CATSDLVRKGTVYQETQYF
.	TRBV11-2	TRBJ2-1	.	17	TGTGCCAGCAGCTTCGGGGATAGGGCAGTACCTTACAATGAGCAGTTCTTC	CASSFGDRAVPYNEQFF
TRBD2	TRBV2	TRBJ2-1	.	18	TGTGCCAGCAGTGCCCCTTCAGGACGGCGGGGGGGCGGAGATGAGCAGTTCTTC	CASSAPSGRRGGGDEQFF
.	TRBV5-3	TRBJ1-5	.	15	TGTGCCAGAAGCCCCCGGACAGTAGCACCTCAGCCCCAGCATTTT	CARSPRTVAPQPQHF
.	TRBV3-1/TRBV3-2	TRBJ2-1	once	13	TGTGCCAGCAGCCAAGATCGGAGAATTGAGCAGTTCTTC	CASSQDRRIEQFF
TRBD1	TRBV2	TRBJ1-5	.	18	TGTGCCAGCAGCGAACGGGACAGGGGGCTGTATAGCAATCAGCCCCAGCATTTT	CASSERDRGLYSNQPQHF
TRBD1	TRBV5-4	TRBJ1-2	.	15	TGTGCCAGCATCTTCAGGACAGGGGGCTCCTATGGCTACACCTTC	CASIFRTGGSYGYTF
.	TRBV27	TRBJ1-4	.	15	TGTGCCAGCAGTTTCACCGTAGCAACTAATGAAAAACTGTTTTTT	CASSFTVATNEKLFF
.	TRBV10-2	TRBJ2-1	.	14	TGCGCCACTCGCGTGGCGGGGCTTGGGAATGAGCAGTTCTTC	CATRVAGLGNEQFF
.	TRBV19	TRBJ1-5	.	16	TGTGCCAGTAGTGCCCCGGACAGAACTAGCAATCAGCCCCAGCATTTT	CASSAPDRTSNQPQHF
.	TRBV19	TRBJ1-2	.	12	TGTGCCAGTACCAGGGGCGGCCCAGGCTACACCTTC	CASTRGGPGYTF
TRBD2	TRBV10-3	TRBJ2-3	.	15	TGTGCCATCAGCCCCGGGGGGATCGGCACAGATACGCAGTATTTT	CAISPGGIGTDTQYF
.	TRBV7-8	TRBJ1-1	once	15	TGTGCCAGCAGCCTAAAGAGGGCCTTGAACACTGAAGCTTTCTTT	CASSLKRALNTEAFF
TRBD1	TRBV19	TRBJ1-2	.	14	TGTGCCAGTAGTTTTACAGGGGCGAGCTATGGCTACACCTTC	CASSFTGASYGYTF
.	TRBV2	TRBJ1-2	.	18	TGTGCCAGCAGTCTTACTAAAGTTGGACTCGGCGTCAGCTATGGCTACACCTTC	CASSLTKVGLGVSYGYTF
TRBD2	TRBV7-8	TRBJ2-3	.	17	TGTGCCAGCAGCTTTCTGGGACTAGCGGGGGGTCGAGATACGCAGTATTTT	CASSFLGLAGGRDTQYF
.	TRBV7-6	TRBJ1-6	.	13	TGTGCCAGCAGCTCCAACGGGAATTCACCCCTCCACTTT	CASSSNGNSPLHF
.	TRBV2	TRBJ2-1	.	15	TGTGCCAGCAGTGAAGCGCTAATGTCCTACAATGAGCAGTTCTTC	CASSEALMSYNEQFF